This passage covers 14 T cell receptor beta chains from one sample sequenced in a study of naive and memory T cell subsets. Both TRBC1 and TRBC2 were covered by a beta constant-region primer of two equimolar oligonucleotides. TCRdb re-derived calls from the UMI-ligation and nested PCR reads in MiXCR, one entry per CDR3 protein. The repertoire holds 120,000 to 150,000 distinct CDR3 sequences, over 15% seen once, with 0.14% in the top ten. Specimen: naive CD4+ T cells from blood. The receptors shown here come from a human donor in good health.

The chain combines TRBV3-1 with TRBJ2-1; 12 nucleotides agree with TRBD2. The CDR3 spans 17 residues. Germline V gene lookup returns CDR1 LGHDT and CDR2 YNNKEL (reference sequence). V lost 0 bases, J lost 5 bases, and 5 bases stayed unmatched. The CDR3 region is CASSQEGLAGGNNEQFF. CDR3 nucleotide sequence: TGTGCCAGCAGCCAAGAAGGTCTAGCGGGAGGGAACAATGAGCAGTTCTTC.

The chain recombines TRBV20-1 with TRBJ2-3; 7 bases fit TRBD1. The V gene end was trimmed by 3 bases and the J gene end by 3 bases; junction bases not matched to a gene: 6. Germline V lookup: CDR1 DFQATT, CDR2 SNEGSKA (reference sequence). The CDR3 length is 14 residues. CDR3 coding DNA: TGCAGTGCTAGCGCGCAGGGGGAGACAGATACGCAGTATTTT. It translates to CSASAQGETDTQYF.

This clonotype has a handful of counts. The rearrangement uses TRBV9 and TRBJ2-1; D is perhaps TRBD2 (5 bases). CDR1 and CDR2 from the germline V gene are SGDLS and YYNGEE. V lost 3 bases to trimming and J lost 4 bases, with 11 bases between them. The CDR3 loop spans 14 amino acids. CDR3 coding DNA: TGTGCCAGCAGCGAGCGGACCATATACAATGAGCAGTTCTTC. Amino acids: CASSERTIYNEQFF.

This clonotype was seen at least ten times. CDR3 in amino acids: CAIGVPGTLETQYF. As DNA, the CDR3 is TGTGCCATAGGGGTGCCGGGCACCCTGGAGACCCAGTACTTC. This chain links TRBV6-6 with TRBJ2-5, with D maybe TRBD1 (5 bases). The CDR3 spans 14 residues. V lost 10 bases and J lost 5, with 20 bases in between. Germline-derived CDR1 and CDR2 are MNHNY and SVGAGI (reference sequence).

The chain links TRBV5-4 to TRBJ1-1; possible D gene TRBD1, 5 bases. The CDR3 is 16 amino acids. Trimming took 3 bases from V and 1 from J, leaving 16 bases between them. Germline CDR1 and CDR2: SGHNT and YYREEE (reference sequence). In DNA form, the CDR3 reads TGTGCCAGCAGCTGGGGCGGTGAGGCGGGGAACACTGAAGCTTTCTTT. Its translation: CASSWGGEAGNTEAFF.

This clonotype has more than one count but fewer than ten. This sequence joins TRBV6-1 and TRBJ2-3; 11 bases map to TRBD2. J gave up 6 bases and V 8 bases, and 22 bases lay outside the gene matches. Germline V gene sequence: CDR1 MNHNS, CDR2 SASEGT. The CDR3 consists of 19 residues. Written as DNA, the CDR3 is TGTGCCAGCCGCTACAGATTACTGACTAGCGGGGTGACGAGGGATACGCAGTATTTT. Translating gives CASRYRLLTSGVTRDTQYF.

This clonotype was observed a handful of times. This chain connects TRBV28 to TRBJ2-5; no definite D call. CDR3 length equals 15 residues. CDR1 MDHEN and CDR2 SYDVKM come from the germline V gene. Deletions cut 6 bases from V and 5 bases from J, with 19 bases between. For the CDR3, the DNA is TGTGCCAGCAGAGCCCCAGAGTTGGGTCGGGAGACCCAGTACTTC. Translation: CASRAPELGRETQYF.

This clonotype appeared a few times. V and J are TRBV4-2 and TRBJ1-3; a weak D match, TRBD1 (6 bases). The CDR3 is 17 amino acids. Germline-derived CDR1 and CDR2 are LGHNA and YNFKEQ. Trimming cost V 0 bases and J 0 bases, with 12 bases left between them. The CDR3 DNA sequence: TGTGCCAGCAGCCAAGAGGGGACACAGAGCTCTGGAAACACCATATATTTT. Residues: CASSQEGTQSSGNTIYF.

The chain joins TRBV5-1 to TRBJ1-2, with 7 bases aligning to TRBD1. This CDR3 is 15 amino acids long. V gave up 0 bases and J gave up 4 bases; unmatched junction bases: 6. The germline CDR1 and CDR2 sequences are SGHRS and YFSETQ. The chain's CDR3 is CASSLAPDRAYGYTF. The CDR3 DNA follows: TGCGCCAGCAGCTTGGCCCCCGACAGGGCCTATGGCTACACCTTC.

This clonotype has a count of ten or more. This chain links TRBV18 with TRBJ2-3; the D call may be TRBD1 or TRBD2 (5 bases each). The V and J ends lost 1 base and 3 bases respectively, with 11 bases between them. Germline lookup yields CDR1 KGHSH and CDR2 LQKENI. CDR3 size: 15 residues. DNA for the CDR3: TGTGCCAGCTCACCACGGGGGATAACAACAGATACGCAGTATTTT. Its protein is CASSPRGITTDTQYF.

This clonotype was observed a handful of times. V gene TRBV6-5 combines with J gene TRBJ2-1, with 14 bases lining up with TRBD2. Germline V gene sequence: CDR1 MNHEY, CDR2 SVGAGI. This CDR3 is 19 amino acids long. Trimming at V came to 2 bases and at J to 0 bases, leaving 6 bases not matched to a gene. The CDR3 DNA reads as TGTGCCAGCAGTTACACATGGACTAGCGGGGGGAGCTCCTACAATGAGCAGTTCTTC. This codes for CASSYTWTSGGSSYNEQFF.

V is TRBV20-1 and J is TRBJ2-1; D is possibly TRBD1 or TRBD2 (5 bases each). The germline CDR1 and CDR2 sequences are DFQATT and SNEGSKA (reference sequence). The V and J ends lost 3 bases and 0 bases respectively, with 15 bases between them. This CDR3 contains 16 residues. The CDR3 loop reads CSASEWDVGSYNEQFF. CDR3 coding DNA: TGCAGTGCTAGCGAATGGGACGTCGGCTCCTACAATGAGCAGTTCTTC.

Here the CDR3 DNA reads TGTGCCAGCAGTGGGAGAACTAGCACAGATACGCAGTATTTT. This gives the protein CASSGRTSTDTQYF. V and J are TRBV12-3 or TRBV12-4 and TRBJ2-3, with D possibly TRBD2 on 5 matching bases. Trimming shortened V by 5 bases and J by 0 bases, and 9 bases separated the two germline ends. The CDR3 runs to 14 residues.

The rearrangement links TRBV10-3 to TRBJ2-5, with 12 positions matching TRBD2. The CDR3 extends over 16 amino acids. V lost 4 bases, J lost 1 base, and 4 bases stayed unmatched. The V gene's germline CDR1 is ENHRY and CDR2 SYGVKD. The CDR3 coding sequence is TGTGCCATCAGTGGGGGACTAGCGGGCTCCCAAGAGACCCAGTACTTC. Its protein product is CAISGGLAGSQETQYF.